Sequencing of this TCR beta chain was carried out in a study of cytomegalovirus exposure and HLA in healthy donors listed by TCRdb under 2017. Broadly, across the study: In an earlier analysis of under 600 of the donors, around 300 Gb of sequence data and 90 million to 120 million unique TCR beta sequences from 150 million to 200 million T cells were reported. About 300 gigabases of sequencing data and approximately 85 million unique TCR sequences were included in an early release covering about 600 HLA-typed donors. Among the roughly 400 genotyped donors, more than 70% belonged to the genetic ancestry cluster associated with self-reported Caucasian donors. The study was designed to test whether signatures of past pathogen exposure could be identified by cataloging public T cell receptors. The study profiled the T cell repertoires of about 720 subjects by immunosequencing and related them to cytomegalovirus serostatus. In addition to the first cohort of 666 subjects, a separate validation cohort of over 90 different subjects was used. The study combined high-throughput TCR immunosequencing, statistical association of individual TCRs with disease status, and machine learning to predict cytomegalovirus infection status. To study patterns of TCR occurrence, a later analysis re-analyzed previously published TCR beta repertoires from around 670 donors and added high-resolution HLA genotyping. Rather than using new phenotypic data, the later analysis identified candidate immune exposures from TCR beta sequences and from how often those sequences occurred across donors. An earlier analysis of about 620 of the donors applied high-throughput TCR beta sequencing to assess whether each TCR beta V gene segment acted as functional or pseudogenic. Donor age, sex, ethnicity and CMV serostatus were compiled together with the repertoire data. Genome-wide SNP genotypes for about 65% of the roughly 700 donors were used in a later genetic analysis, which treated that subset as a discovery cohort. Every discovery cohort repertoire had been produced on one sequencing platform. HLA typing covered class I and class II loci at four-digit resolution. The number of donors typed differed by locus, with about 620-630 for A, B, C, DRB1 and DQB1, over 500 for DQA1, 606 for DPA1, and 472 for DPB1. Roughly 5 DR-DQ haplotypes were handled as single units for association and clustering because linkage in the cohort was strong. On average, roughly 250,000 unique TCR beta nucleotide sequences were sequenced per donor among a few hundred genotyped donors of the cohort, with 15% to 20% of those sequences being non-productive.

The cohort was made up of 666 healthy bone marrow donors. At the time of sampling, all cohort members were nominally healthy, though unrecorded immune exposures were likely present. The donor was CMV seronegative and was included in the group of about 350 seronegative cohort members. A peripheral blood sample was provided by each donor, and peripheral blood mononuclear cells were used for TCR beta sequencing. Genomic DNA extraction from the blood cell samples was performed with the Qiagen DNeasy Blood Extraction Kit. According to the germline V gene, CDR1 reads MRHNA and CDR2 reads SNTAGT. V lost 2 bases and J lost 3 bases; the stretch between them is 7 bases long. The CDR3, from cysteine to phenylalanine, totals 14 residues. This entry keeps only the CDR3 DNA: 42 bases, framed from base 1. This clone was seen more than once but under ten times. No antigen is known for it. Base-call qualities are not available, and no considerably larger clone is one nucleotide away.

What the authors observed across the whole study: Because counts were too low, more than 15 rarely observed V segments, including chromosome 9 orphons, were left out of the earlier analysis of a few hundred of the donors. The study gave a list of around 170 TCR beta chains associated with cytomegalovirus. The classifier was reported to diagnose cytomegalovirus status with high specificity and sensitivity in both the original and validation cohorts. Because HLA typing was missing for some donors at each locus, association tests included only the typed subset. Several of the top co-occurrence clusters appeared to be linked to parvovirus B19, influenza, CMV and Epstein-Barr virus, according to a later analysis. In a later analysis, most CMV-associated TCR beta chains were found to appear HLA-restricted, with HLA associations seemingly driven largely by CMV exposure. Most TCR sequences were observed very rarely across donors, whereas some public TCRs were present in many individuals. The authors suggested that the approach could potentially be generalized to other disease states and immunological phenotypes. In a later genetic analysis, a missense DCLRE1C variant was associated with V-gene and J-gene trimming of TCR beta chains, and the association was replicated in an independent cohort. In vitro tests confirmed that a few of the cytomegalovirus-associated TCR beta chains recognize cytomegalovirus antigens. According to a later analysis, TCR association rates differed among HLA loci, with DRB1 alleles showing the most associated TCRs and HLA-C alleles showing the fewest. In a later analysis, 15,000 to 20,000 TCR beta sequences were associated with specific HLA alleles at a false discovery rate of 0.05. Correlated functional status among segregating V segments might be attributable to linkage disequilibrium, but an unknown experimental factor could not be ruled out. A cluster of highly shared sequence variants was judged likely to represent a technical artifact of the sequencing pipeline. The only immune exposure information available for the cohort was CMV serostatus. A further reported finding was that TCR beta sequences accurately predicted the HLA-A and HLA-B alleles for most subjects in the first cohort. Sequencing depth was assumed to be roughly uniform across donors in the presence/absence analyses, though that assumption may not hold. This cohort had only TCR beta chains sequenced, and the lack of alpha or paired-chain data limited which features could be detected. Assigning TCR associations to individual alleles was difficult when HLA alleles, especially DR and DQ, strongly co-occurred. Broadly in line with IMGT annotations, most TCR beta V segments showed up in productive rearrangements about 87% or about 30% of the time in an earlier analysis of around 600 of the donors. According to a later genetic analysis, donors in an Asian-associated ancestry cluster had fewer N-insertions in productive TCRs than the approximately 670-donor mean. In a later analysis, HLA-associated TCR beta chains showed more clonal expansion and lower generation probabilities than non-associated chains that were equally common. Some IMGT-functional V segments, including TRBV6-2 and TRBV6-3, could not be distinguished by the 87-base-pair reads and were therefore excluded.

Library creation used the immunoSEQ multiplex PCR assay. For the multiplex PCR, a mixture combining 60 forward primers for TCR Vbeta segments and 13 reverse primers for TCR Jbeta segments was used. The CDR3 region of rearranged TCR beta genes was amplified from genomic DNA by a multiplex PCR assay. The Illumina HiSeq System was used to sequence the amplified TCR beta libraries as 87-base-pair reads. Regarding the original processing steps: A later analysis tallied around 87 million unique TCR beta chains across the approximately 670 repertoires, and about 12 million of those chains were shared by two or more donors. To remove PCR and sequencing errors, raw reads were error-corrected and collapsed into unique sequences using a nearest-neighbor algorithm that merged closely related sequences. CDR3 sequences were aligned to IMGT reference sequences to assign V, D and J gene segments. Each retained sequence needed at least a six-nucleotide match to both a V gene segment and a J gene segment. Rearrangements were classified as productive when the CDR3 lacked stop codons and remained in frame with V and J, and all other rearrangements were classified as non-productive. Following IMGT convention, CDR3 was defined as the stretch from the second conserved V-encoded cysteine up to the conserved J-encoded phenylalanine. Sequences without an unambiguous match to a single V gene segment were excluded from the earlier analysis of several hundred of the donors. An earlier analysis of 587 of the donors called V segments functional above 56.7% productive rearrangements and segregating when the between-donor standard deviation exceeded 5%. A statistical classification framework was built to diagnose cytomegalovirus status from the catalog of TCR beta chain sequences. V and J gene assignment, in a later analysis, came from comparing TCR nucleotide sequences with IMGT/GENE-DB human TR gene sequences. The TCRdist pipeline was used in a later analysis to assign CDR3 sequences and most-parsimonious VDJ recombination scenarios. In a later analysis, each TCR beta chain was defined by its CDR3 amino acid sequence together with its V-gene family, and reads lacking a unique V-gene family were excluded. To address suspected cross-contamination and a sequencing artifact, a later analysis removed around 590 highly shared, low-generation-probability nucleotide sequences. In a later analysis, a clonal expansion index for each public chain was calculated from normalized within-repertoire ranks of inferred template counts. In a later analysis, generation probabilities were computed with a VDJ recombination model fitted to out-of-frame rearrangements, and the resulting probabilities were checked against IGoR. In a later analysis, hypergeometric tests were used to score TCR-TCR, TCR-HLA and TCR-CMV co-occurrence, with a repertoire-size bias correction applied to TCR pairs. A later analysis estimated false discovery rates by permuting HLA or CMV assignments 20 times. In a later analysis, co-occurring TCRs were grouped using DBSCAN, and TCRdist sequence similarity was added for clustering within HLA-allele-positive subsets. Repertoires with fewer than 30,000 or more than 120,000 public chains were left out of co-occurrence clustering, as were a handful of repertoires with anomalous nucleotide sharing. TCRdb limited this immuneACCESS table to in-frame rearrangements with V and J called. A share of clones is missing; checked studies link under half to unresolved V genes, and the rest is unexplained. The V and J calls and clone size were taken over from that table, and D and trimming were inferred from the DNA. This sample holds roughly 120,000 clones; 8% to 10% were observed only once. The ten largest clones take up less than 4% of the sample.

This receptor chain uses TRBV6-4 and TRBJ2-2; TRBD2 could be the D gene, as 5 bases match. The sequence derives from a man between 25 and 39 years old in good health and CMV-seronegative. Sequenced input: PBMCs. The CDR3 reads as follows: CASSDTLDTGELFF. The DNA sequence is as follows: TGTGCCAGCAGTGACACACTAGACACCGGGGAGCTGTTTTTT.